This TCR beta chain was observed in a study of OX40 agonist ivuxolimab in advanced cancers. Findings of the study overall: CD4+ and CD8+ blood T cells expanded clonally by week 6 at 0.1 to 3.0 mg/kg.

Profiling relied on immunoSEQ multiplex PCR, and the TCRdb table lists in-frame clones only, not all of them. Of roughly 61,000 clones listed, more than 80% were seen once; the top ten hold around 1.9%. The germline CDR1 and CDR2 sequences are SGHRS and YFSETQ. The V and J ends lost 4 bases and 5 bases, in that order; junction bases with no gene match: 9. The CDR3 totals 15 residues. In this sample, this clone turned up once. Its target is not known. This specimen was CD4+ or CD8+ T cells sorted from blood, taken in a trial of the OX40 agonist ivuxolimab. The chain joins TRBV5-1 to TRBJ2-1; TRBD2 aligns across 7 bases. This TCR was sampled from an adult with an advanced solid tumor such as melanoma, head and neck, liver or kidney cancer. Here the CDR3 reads CASSTGLVAHNEQFF. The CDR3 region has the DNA TGCGCCAGCAGCACCGGACTAGTTGCCCACAATGAGCAGTTCTTC. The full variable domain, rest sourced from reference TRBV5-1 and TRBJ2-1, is KAGVTQTPRYLIKTRGQQVTLSCSPISGHRSVSWYQQTPGQGLQFLFEYFSETQRNKGNFPGRFSGRQFSNSRSEMNVSTLELGDSALYLCASSTGLVAHNEQFFGPGTRLTVL.